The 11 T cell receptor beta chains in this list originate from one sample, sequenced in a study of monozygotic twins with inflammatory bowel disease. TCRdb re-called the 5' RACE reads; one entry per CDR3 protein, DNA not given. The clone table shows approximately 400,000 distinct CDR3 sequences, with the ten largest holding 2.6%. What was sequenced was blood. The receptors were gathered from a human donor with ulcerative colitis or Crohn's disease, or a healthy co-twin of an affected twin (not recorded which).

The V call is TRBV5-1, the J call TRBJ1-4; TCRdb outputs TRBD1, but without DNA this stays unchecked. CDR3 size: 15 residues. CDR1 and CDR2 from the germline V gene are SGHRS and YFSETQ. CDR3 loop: CASSGLTGAGEKLFF.

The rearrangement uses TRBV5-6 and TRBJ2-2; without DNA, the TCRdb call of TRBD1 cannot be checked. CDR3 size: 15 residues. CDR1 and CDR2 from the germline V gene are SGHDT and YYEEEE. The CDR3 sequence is CASSRGRMNTGELFF.

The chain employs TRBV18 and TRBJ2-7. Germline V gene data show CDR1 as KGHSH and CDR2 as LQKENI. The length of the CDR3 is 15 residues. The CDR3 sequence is CASSLIQEASYEQYF.

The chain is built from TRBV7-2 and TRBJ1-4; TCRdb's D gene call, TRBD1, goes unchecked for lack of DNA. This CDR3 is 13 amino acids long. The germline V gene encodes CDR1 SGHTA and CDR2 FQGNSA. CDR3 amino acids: CASTLGGRVELFF.

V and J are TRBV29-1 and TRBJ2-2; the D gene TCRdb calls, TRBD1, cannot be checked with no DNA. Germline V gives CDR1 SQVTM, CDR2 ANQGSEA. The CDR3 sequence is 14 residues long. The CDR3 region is CSIPGHPNTGELFF.

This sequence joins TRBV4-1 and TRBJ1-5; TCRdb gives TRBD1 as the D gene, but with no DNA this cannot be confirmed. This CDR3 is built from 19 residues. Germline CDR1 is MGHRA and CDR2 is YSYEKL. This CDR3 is CASSLRQALGQFGNQPQHF.

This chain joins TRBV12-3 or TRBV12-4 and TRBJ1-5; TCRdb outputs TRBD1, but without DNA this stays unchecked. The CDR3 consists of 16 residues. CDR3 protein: CASSFHHGQGAQPQHF.

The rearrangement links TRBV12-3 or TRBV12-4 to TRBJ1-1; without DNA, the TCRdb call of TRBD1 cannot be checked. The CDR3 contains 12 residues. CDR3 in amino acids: CASSFGRDEAFF.

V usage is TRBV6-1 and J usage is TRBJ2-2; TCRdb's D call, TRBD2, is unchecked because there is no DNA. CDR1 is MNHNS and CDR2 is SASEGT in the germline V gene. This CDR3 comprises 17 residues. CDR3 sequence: CASGQTSGGFFPGELFF.

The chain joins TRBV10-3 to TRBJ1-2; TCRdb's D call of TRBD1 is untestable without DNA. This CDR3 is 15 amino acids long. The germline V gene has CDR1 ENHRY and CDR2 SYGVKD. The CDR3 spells CAISASGQKMYGYTF.

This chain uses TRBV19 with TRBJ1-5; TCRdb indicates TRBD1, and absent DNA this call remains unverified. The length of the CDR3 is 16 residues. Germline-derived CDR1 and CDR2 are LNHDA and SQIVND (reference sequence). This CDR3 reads CASSAADRGAWQPQHF.